The rows below give T cell receptor beta chains drawn from one sample of a study of blood T cell repertoires in COVID-19. TCRdb's table, derived via immunoSEQ multiplex PCR, lists solely in-frame clones and lacks some. The sample contains under 200,000 clones, approximately 87% of which appear only once. Material for sequencing was peripheral blood. Every receptor here comes from a woman in her seventies with acute or convalescent COVID-19. The CDR3 runs from the conserved cysteine through the conserved F or W. Fields, in order: V gene, D gene, J gene, clone size, CDR3 DNA, CDR3 protein. The D gene is left open where the match is weak. Not every row has a clone size; where given, it reads once, few, many or a size class.

TRBV2	-	TRBJ2-2	few	TGTGCCAGCAGGGGTCAGGGGATTGGCACCGGGGAGCTGTTTTTT	CASRGQGIGTGELFF
TRBV2	-	TRBJ2-7	-	TGTGCCAGCAGTGAAACCCGACAGTTGAGCTCCTACGAGCAGTACTTC	CASSETRQLSSYEQYF
TRBV11-2	TRBD2	TRBJ2-1	-	TGTGCCAGCAGGTCTGGGACTAGCGAATACAATGAGCAGTTCTTC	CASRSGTSEYNEQFF
TRBV11-2	TRBD2	TRBJ2-7	-	TGTGCCAGCAGCTTAGCCCTAGCGGGTCCCTACGAGCAGTACTTC	CASSLALAGPYEQYF
TRBV5-1	TRBD2	TRBJ2-2	-	TGCGCCAGCAGCTTACGGGAGGACGGGGAGCTGTTTTTT	CASSLREDGELFF
TRBV5-4	-	TRBJ2-2	-	TGTGCCAGCAGGACAGGCGCTTCCGGGACCACGCCCGGGGAGCTGTTTTTT	CASRTGASGTTPGELFF
TRBV6-5	-	TRBJ2-7	-	TGTGCCAGCAGCATCTTCCCCACCGGAGGTTACGAGCAGTACTTC	CASSIFPTGGYEQYF
TRBV6-5	-	TRBJ2-3	-	TGTGCCAGCAGTTACGGGGGCGGGAGCCCAGATACGCAGTATTTT	CASSYGGGSPDTQYF
TRBV2	TRBD2	TRBJ2-1	once	TGTGCCAGCAGAGTTAGCGGGATCGGGGAGTATGAGCAGTTCTTC	CASRVSGIGEYEQFF
TRBV5-8	TRBD1	TRBJ2-1	-	TGTGCCAGCAGCTACCCGGGACAGGGGTACAATGAGCAGTTCTTC	CASSYPGQGYNEQFF
TRBV2	-	TRBJ2-2	-	TGTGCCAGCCAACGAACGGCCAGGGGTAACACCGGGGAGCTGTTTTTT	CASQRTARGNTGELFF
TRBV19	TRBD1	TRBJ1-2	-	TGTGCCAGTAGTATGGATCTACGGGACAGGGGGCATGGCTACACCTTC	CASSMDLRDRGHGYTF
TRBV18	-	TRBJ1-1	-	TGTGCCAGCTCACCCCAGGGGTCTGAAGCTTTCTTT	CASSPQGSEAFF
TRBV12-3/TRBV12-4	-	TRBJ1-1	-	TGTGCCAGCAGCTTCCGGGAAAACACTGAAGCTTTCTTT	CASSFRENTEAFF
TRBV7-9	TRBD2	TRBJ2-7	-	TGTGCCAGCAGCTTGCGCGGACTAGCGGACGAGCAGTACTTC	CASSLRGLADEQYF
TRBV6-5	TRBD2	TRBJ2-7	-	TGTGCCAGCAGTTTGGGACTAGCGTACTACGAGCAGTACTTC	CASSLGLAYYEQYF
TRBV9	TRBD2	TRBJ2-3	-	TGTGCCAGCAGCGGCCAACTGGCGGGAGTTCTGGATACGCAGTATTTT	CASSGQLAGVLDTQYF
TRBV19	-	TRBJ1-5	-	TGTGCCACCGGGGGGCCAGTTCAGCCCCAGCATTTT	CATGGPVQPQHF
TRBV4-2	-	TRBJ2-5	-	TGTGCCAGCAGCCGCCGCGGAGGGGCCCTAAACAAGGGAGAGACCCAGTACTTC	CASSRRGGALNKGETQYF
TRBV5-1	TRBD2	TRBJ2-5	-	TGCGCCAGCAGTCTTCTAGCGGAACAAGAGACCCAGTACTTC	CASSLLAEQETQYF
TRBV5-1	-	TRBJ2-5	once	TGCGCCAGCAGCTTGGTTGGGACACCAGAGACCCAGTACTTC	CASSLVGTPETQYF
TRBV6-6	TRBD2	TRBJ2-5	-	TGTGCCAGCAGGCGAGGGACTAGCGGACAAGAGACCCAGTACTTC	CASRRGTSGQETQYF
TRBV5-4	-	TRBJ1-4	-	TGTGCCAGCAGCCGGGGAACAACTAATGAAAAACTGTTTTTT	CASSRGTTNEKLFF
TRBV6-2/TRBV6-3	-	TRBJ2-5	-	TGTGCCAGCAGTTACCCTCCGGGGGGCGAGACCCAGTACTTC	CASSYPPGGETQYF
TRBV3-1/TRBV3-2	TRBD1	TRBJ2-7	-	TGTGCCAGCAGCCAAGGGACAGGGGGCTCCTACGAGCAGTACTTC	CASSQGTGGSYEQYF
TRBV6-5	-	TRBJ2-7	few	TGTGCCAGCAGCGTCCCTGGGGGAGGCGAGCAGTACTTC	CASSVPGGGEQYF
TRBV11-2	-	TRBJ2-3	-	TGTGCCAGCAGCTTAGAGGGGGCGGGAGCGGATACGCAGTATTTT	CASSLEGAGADTQYF
TRBV27	-	TRBJ1-2	-	TGTGCCAGCAGGCACAGGGCGATTACCAATGGCTACACCTTC	CASRHRAITNGYTF
TRBV12-3/TRBV12-4	-	TRBJ2-2	-	TGTGCCAGCAGTTCTGGGACAGGGGAGCTGTTTTTT	CASSSGTGELFF
TRBV4-1	-	TRBJ2-7	-	TGCGCCAGCAGCCAAGATTTAAGGGGCGAGGCCGAGCAGTACTTC	CASSQDLRGEAEQYF
TRBV9	-	TRBJ2-1	-	TGTGCCAGCAGCGCCACGGGAGGGACAGGGCCTAATGAGCAGTTCTTC	CASSATGGTGPNEQFF
TRBV27	TRBD2	TRBJ2-7	-	TGTGCCAGCAGGATATCTAGCGGGGCCGCCTCCTACGAGCAGTACTTC	CASRISSGAASYEQYF
TRBV2	-	TRBJ1-5	-	TGTGCCAGCAGTGCCGGGACACCCCCACAGCCCCAGCATTTT	CASSAGTPPQPQHF
TRBV10-2	TRBD1	TRBJ1-3	once	TGCGCCAGCAGCCGGGACAGGGGATCTGGAAACACCATATATTTT	CASSRDRGSGNTIYF
TRBV5-6	-	TRBJ2-7	-	TGTGCCAGCAGCTGGGGCGTGGCCCCCTACGAGCAGTACTTC	CASSWGVAPYEQYF
TRBV10-3	-	TRBJ2-7	few	TGTGCCATCAGTGAGTCGGCAGCGGCCTACGAGCAGTACTTC	CAISESAAAYEQYF
TRBV5-1	-	TRBJ2-2	once	TGCGCCAGCAGCTTGGGACAGGCTTGGGCCGGGGAGCTGTTTTTT	CASSLGQAWAGELFF
TRBV19	TRBD1	TRBJ2-7	-	TGTGCCAGTACCGGGACAGGGGACTCCTACGAGCAGTACTTC	CASTGTGDSYEQYF
TRBV7-8	TRBD1	TRBJ1-3	-	TGTGCCAGCAGCTTAGGGGGACAGAGCTCTGGAAACACCATATATTTT	CASSLGGQSSGNTIYF
TRBV4-1	-	TRBJ1-4	-	TGCGCCAGCAGCCAAGACAGGGGTGAAGAAAAACTGTTTTTT	CASSQDRGEEKLFF
TRBV2	TRBD1	TRBJ2-7	-	TGTGCCAGCAGTGCAGTCGGACAGGGTTCCTACGAGCAGTACTTC	CASSAVGQGSYEQYF
TRBV28	TRBD2	TRBJ2-2	-	TGTGCCAGCAGGTCGTCTAGCGGGAGGACCGGGGAGCTGTTTTTT	CASRSSSGRTGELFF
TRBV25-1	-	TRBJ1-1	-	TGTGCCAGCAGTGAACGGGGGAACACTGAAGCTTTCTTT	CASSERGNTEAFF
TRBV5-1	TRBD1	TRBJ1-3	-	TGCGCCAGCAGCTTGACAGGGGCTGGAAACACCATATATTTT	CASSLTGAGNTIYF
TRBV5-1	TRBD1	TRBJ1-4	once	TGCGCCAGCAGCTTGAAACAGGGGAGTGAAAAACTGTTTTTT	CASSLKQGSEKLFF
TRBV3-1/TRBV3-2	TRBD2	TRBJ2-1	-	TGTGCCAGCAGCCAAGGAGCGGGAGGGCCGATGAACAATGAGCAGTTCTTC	CASSQGAGGPMNNEQFF
TRBV5-4	TRBD2	TRBJ2-5	-	TGTGCCAGCAGCTTGGGGTCAGGGAGGGAACGGACCCAGTACTTC	CASSLGSGRERTQYF
TRBV5-1	TRBD1	TRBJ2-1	-	TGCGCCAGCAGCTTGGGGCAGGGGGCTTACAATGAGCAGTTCTTC	CASSLGQGAYNEQFF
TRBV6-6	-	TRBJ2-2	-	TGTGCCAGCAGTTACCTATCCAACACCGGGGAGCTGTTTTTT	CASSYLSNTGELFF
TRBV5-4	-	TRBJ2-2	-	TGTGCCAGCAGCTTTAGACAGGCAAACACCGGGGAGCTGTTTTTT	CASSFRQANTGELFF